This paragraph reports one TCR beta chain. Authors' processing steps: Amplification from reference gene primers served as the basis for estimated nucleated cell counts. Clones were sequenced by immunoSEQ multiplex PCR, and TCRdb holds only the in-frame ones, with some missing. The DNA gave D and trimming, while V, J and clone size come from that table. The data show about 240,000 clones, with roughly 89% seen just once and approximately 2.8% held by the top ten. The V gene lost 0 bases and the J gene lost 5 bases, with 12 bases spanning the gap. From germline, CDR1 is SGHRS and CDR2 YFSETQ. This CDR3 has 14 residues. The sample belongs to a study of blood T cell repertoires in COVID-19.

The sequence derives from a woman in her 30s with acute COVID-19. Sample: PBMCs or T cells enriched from blood (not recorded which). This chain uses TRBV5-1 with TRBJ2-7; D possibly corresponds to TRBD1 (6 bases). The CDR3 nucleotides read TGCGCCAGCAGCTTGGCGTCAGGGGTCGACGAGCAGTACTTC. Protein sequence: CASSLASGVDEQYF.